This TCR beta chain was documented in a study of T cell repertoires in cytomegalovirus infection. As for the study in general: CMV infection together with matching HLA type was indicated by public TCR beta signatures.

One entry per CDR3 protein, called by TCRdb with MiXCR from the reads. Of roughly 500,000 distinct CDR3 sequences listed, approximately 10% are singletons. This CDR3 comprises 11 residues. Germline assignment: CDR1 SGHRS and CDR2 YFSETQ. V was clipped by 5 bases and J by 2 bases, with 3 bases between them. This clonotype was recorded many times. Its antigen is undetermined. Study outcomes and limitations: It was HLA-C-restricted CMV-specific TCR beta clonotypes that dominated the response ex vivo. Carriage of CMV together with the relevant HLA was identifiable through cumulative public TCR beta family frequency.

The sequencing input was PBMCs. This rearrangement joins TRBV5-1 to TRBJ2-3; D unclear. This sequence was found in a human donor in good health (CMV status not recorded). Some clones in this sample may be carry-over from other donors' samples. The CDR3 coding sequence is TGCGCCAGCAGGCTCACAGATACGCAGTATTTT. Protein: CASRLTDTQYF.